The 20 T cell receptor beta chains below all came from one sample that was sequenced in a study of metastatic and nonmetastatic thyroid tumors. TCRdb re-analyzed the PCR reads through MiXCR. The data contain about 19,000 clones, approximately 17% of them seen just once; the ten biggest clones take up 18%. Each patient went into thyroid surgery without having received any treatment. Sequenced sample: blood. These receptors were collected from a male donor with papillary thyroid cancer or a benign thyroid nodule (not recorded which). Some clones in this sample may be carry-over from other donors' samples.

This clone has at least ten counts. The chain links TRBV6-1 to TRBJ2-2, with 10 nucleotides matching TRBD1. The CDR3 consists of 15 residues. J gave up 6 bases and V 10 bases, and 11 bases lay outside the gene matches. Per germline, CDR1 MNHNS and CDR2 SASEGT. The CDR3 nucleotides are TGTGCCATCTACGAGACAGGGGGCACGCCCGGGGAGCTGTTTTTT. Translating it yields CAIYETGGTPGELFF.

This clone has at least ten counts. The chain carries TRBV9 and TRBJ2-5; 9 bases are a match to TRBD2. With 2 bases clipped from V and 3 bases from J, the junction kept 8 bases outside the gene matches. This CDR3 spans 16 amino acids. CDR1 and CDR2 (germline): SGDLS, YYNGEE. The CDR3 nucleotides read TGTGCCAGCAGCGTTTCCGCGGGGGGGTGGGAAGAGACCCAGTACTTC. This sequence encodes CASSVSAGGWEETQYF.

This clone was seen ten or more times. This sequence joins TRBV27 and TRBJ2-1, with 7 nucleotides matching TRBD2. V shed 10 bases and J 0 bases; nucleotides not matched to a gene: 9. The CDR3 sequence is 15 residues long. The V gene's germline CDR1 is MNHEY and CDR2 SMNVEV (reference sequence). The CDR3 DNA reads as TGTGCCACCTCACTGACTAGCATCTCCTACAATGAGCAGTTCTTC. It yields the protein CATSLTSISYNEQFF.

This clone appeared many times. CDR3 sequence reads: CASSLERVDNYNSPLHF. In DNA form, the CDR3 reads TGTGCCAGCAGCTTGGAACGGGTAGATAACTATAATTCACCCCTCCACTTT. The rearrangement uses TRBV5-6 and TRBJ1-6; D gene uncertain. V shed 0 bases and J shed 3 bases, with 13 bases lying between them. Germline-derived CDR1 and CDR2 are SGHDT and YYEEEE. CDR3 length equals 17 residues.

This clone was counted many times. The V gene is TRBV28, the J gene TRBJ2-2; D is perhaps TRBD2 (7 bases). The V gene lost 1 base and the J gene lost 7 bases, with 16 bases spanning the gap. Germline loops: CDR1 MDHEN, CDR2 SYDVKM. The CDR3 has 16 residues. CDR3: CASSLSATGGNGELFF. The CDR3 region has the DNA TGTGCCAGCAGTTTATCAGCGACGGGGGGCAACGGGGAGCTGTTTTTT.

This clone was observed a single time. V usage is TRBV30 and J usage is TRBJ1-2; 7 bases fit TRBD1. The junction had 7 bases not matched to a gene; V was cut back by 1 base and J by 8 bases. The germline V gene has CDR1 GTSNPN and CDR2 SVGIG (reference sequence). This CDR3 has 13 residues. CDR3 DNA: TGTGCCTGGAGTGACAGGGGATCAAGGGGCTACACCTTC. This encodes CAWSDRGSRGYTF.

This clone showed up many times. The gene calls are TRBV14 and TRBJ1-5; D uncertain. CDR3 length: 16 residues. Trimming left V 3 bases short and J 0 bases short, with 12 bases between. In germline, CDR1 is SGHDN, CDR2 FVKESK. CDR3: CASSHMDYHSNQPQHF. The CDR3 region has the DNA TGTGCCAGCAGCCATATGGACTACCATAGCAATCAGCCCCAGCATTTT.

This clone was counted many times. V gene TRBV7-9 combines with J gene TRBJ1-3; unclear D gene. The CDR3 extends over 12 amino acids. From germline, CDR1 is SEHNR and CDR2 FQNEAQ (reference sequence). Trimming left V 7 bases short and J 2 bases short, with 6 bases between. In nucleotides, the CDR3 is TGTGCCAGCACCACCCCTGGAAACACCATATATTTT. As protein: CASTTPGNTIYF.

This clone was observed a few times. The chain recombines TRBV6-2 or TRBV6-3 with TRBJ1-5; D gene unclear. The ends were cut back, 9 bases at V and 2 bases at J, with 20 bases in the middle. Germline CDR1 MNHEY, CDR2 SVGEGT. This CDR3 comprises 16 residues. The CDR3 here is CASGFPSGGGNQPQHF. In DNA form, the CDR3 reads TGTGCCAGTGGATTTCCCAGCGGCGGCGGCAATCAGCCCCAGCATTTT.

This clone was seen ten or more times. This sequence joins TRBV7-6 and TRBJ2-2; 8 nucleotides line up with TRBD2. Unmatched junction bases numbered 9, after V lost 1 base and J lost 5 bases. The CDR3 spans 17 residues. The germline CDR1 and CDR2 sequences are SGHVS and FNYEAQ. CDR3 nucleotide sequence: TGTGCCAGCAGCTTAGTTCAAAGCGGGAGTTATACCGGGGAGCTGTTTTTT. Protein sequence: CASSLVQSGSYTGELFF.

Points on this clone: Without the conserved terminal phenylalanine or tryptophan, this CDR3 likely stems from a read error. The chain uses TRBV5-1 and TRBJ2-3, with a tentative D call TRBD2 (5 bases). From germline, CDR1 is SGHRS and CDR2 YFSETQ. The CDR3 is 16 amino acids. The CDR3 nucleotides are TGCGCCAGCAGCATACGCTGGCCGTCTAGCACAGATACACAGTATTTA. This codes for CASSIRWPSSTDTQYL.

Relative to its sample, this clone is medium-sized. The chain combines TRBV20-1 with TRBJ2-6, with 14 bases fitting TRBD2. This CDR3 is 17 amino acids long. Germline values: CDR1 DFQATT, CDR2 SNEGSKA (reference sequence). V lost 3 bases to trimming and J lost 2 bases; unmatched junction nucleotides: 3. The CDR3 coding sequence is TGCAGTGCTAGTGGGACTAGCGGGAGAGCTGGGGCCAACGTCCTGACTTTC. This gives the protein CSASGTSGRAGANVLTF.

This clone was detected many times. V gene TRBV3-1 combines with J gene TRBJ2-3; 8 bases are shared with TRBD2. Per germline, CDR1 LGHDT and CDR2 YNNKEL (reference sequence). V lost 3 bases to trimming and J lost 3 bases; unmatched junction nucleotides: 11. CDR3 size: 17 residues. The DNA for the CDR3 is TGTGCCAGCAGCCACCCGGGGGGGGAGTATTTAACAGATACGCAGTATTTT. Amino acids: CASSHPGGEYLTDTQYF.

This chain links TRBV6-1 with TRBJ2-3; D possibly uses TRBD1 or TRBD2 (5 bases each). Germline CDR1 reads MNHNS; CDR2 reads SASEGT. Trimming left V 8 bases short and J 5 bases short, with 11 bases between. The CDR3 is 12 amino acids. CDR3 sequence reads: CASDGAGDTQYF. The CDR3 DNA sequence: TGTGCCAGCGACGGGGCCGGAGATACGCAGTATTTT.

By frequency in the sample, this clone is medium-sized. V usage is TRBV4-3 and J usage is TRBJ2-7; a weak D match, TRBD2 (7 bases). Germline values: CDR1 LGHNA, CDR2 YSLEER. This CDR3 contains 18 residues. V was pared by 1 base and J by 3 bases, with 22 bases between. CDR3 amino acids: CASSQARAGDTLRYEQYF. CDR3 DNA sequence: TGCGCCAGCAGCCAAGCTCGTGCGGGGGACACCCTCCGCTACGAGCAGTACTTC.

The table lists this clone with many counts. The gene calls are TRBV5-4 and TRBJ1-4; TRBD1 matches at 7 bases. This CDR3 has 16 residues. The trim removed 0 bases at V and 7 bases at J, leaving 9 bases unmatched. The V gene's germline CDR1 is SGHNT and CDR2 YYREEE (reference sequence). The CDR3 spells CASSLAPTGAFEKLFF. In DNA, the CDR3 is TGTGCCAGCAGCTTGGCCCCCACAGGGGCATTTGAAAAACTGTTTTTT.

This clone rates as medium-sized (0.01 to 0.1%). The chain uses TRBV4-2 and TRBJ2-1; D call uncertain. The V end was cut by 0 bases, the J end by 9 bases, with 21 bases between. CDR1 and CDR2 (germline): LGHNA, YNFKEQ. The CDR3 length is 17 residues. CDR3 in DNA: TGTGCCAGCAGCCAAGATTTGACTGCCCCCAGAGAAGGTGAGCAGTTCTTC. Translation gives CASSQDLTAPREGEQFF.

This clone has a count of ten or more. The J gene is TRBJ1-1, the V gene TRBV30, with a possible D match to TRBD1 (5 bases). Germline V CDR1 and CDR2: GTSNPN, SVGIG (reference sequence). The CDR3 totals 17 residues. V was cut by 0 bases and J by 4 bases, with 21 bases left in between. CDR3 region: CAWSVPGRRGISTEAFF. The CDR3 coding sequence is TGTGCCTGGAGTGTACCGGGACGGAGGGGTATTAGCACTGAAGCTTTCTTT.

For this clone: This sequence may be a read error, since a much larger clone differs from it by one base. The CDR3 here is CASRLSVMNTEAFF. CDR3 bases: TGCGCCAGTAGACTGAGCGTTATGAACACTGAAGCTTTCTTT. The chain recombines TRBV27 with TRBJ1-1; unclear D gene. Germline V CDR1 and CDR2: MNHEY, SMNVEV (reference sequence). The CDR3 loop spans 14 amino acids.

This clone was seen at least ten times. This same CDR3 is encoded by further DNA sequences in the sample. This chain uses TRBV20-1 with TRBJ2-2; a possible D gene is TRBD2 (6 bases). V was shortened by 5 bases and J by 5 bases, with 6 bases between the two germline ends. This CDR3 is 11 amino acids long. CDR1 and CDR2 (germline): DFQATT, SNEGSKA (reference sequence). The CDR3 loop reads CSARGTGELFF. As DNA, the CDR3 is TGCAGTGCTCGGGGGACCGGGGAGCTGTTTTTT.